What follows are 24 T cell receptor beta chains derived from one specimen sequenced in a study of monozygotic twins with inflammatory bowel disease. From its re-call of the 5' RACE reads, TCRdb lists each CDR3 protein once, without DNA. The listing records 400,000 to 500,000 distinct CDR3 sequences. The source material was blood. These receptors all stem from a human donor with ulcerative colitis or Crohn's disease, or a healthy co-twin of an affected twin (not recorded which).

The gene calls are TRBV6-2 or TRBV6-3 and TRBJ2-2; without DNA, the TCRdb call of TRBD1 cannot be checked. Germline V lookup: CDR1 MNHEY, CDR2 SVGEGT. This CDR3 spans 17 amino acids. The CDR3 protein is CASSFDPGELHTGELFF.

The chain is built from TRBV2 and TRBJ2-6; TCRdb proposes TRBD2, but this gene call is untestable without DNA. CDR3 size: 17 residues. Germline CDR1 is SNHLY and CDR2 is FYNNEI. The CDR3 protein is CASSKGSLTSGANVLTF.

This chain connects TRBV6-2 or TRBV6-3 to TRBJ2-4; with no DNA, the TCRdb D assignment of TRBD2 cannot be verified. Germline values: CDR1 MNHEY, CDR2 SVGEGT. This CDR3 comprises 14 residues. CDR3 sequence reads: CASSYLVSGNIQYF.

The rearrangement joins TRBV3-1 to TRBJ1-5; TCRdb's D gene call, TRBD1, goes unchecked for lack of DNA. The CDR3 runs to 19 residues. The germline V gene encodes CDR1 LGHDT and CDR2 YNNKEL (reference sequence). CDR3 protein: CASSQGYGQTPYSNQPQHF.

This chain links TRBV3-1 with TRBJ2-7. This CDR3 has 15 amino acids. Germline lookup yields CDR1 LGHDT and CDR2 YNNKEL (reference sequence). The CDR3 loop is CASSQDLYSSYEQYF.

The V and J genes are TRBV18 and TRBJ1-5; no DNA is available, so the TRBD1 call from TCRdb remains unchecked. This CDR3 is 13 amino acids long. Per germline, CDR1 KGHSH and CDR2 LQKENI. CDR3 amino acids: CASSRDENQPQHF.

The V and J genes are TRBV9 and TRBJ2-3; without DNA, the TCRdb call of TRBD2 cannot be checked. The germline gives CDR1 SGDLS, CDR2 YYNGEE. The CDR3 covers 18 residues. The CDR3 sequence: CASSVGLLAGGEADTQYF.

The chain combines TRBV15 with TRBJ2-1; TCRdb designates TRBD1, a call that cannot be tested without DNA. This CDR3 spans 11 amino acids. CDR1 and CDR2 from the germline V gene are LNHNV and YYDKDF (reference sequence). The CDR3 region is CATSRDEGTFF.

This sequence joins TRBV11-2 and TRBJ1-1. The CDR3 sequence is 13 residues long. The germline CDR1 and CDR2 sequences are SGHAT and FQNNGV. The CDR3 here is CASSFHVGTEAFF.

The V and J genes are TRBV10-3 and TRBJ2-7; absent DNA, TCRdb's TRBD1 call cannot be checked. This CDR3 region has 12 residues. Germline-derived CDR1 and CDR2 are ENHRY and SYGVKD. This CDR3 reads CAIGDISYEQYF.

The chain recombines TRBV11-2 with TRBJ2-3; TCRdb selects TRBD1, and the lack of DNA leaves this call unchecked. CDR3 size: 16 residues. Germline V CDR1 and CDR2: SGHAT, FQNNGV. CDR3 residues: CASSQAGGPSTDTQYF.

The chain employs TRBV15 and TRBJ2-5; without DNA, the TCRdb call of TRBD2 cannot be checked. The CDR3 totals 17 residues. The germline V gene encodes CDR1 LNHNV and CDR2 YYDKDF (reference sequence). CDR3 region: CATSRTGTSGSRETQYF.

CDR3 loop: CASSGERDYSYEQYF. The genes are TRBV3-1 and TRBJ2-7; the TCRdb D gene call, TRBD2, has no DNA to confirm it. The germline gives CDR1 LGHDT, CDR2 YNNKEL (reference sequence). This CDR3 region has 15 residues.

The CDR3 reads CASRSDRRTDTQYF. J is TRBJ2-3 and V is TRBV5-1; no DNA is available, so the TRBD1 call from TCRdb remains unchecked. The length of the CDR3 is 14 residues. Germline V lookup: CDR1 SGHRS, CDR2 YFSETQ.

The chain has TRBV2 and TRBJ1-5; no DNA is available, so the TRBD1 call from TCRdb remains unchecked. Germline lookup yields CDR1 SNHLY and CDR2 FYNNEI. The CDR3 totals 15 residues. CDR3 sequence reads: CASSEISGSNQPQHF.

This rearrangement joins TRBV19 to TRBJ1-6. CDR3 size: 15 residues. Germline lookup yields CDR1 LNHDA and CDR2 SQIVND (reference sequence). The CDR3 protein is CASSTIDTTNSPLHF. Full variable domain (rest looked up from reference TRBV19 and TRBJ1-6): DGGITQSPKYLFRKEGQNVTLSCEQNLNHDAMYWYRQDPGQGLRLIYYSQIVNDFQKGDIAEGYSVSREKKESFPLTVTSAQKNPTAFYLCASSTIDTTNSPLHFGNGTRLTVT.

The genes are TRBV5-4 and TRBJ2-3; TCRdb selects TRBD1, and the lack of DNA leaves this call unchecked. From germline, CDR1 is SGHNT and CDR2 YYREEE (reference sequence). There are 14 residues in the CDR3. The CDR3 loop reads CASSRDSSTDTQYF.

V usage is TRBV6-1 and J usage is TRBJ2-5; TCRdb picks TRBD2, but there is no DNA to check that call. The germline V gene has CDR1 MNHNS and CDR2 SASEGT. The CDR3 is 18 amino acids. The CDR3 reads CASTPGTRSWEGRETQYF.

The V gene is TRBV18, the J gene TRBJ2-3; checking the TCRdb D call of TRBD2 is not possible without DNA. CDR3 length: 16 residues. Germline V lookup: CDR1 KGHSH, CDR2 LQKENI. The CDR3 sequence is CASSPVTGDKADTQYF. Filled out from reference TRBV18 and TRBJ2-3, the complete variable domain reads NAGVMQNPRHLVRRRGQEARLRCSPMKGHSHVYWYRQLPEEGLKFMVYLQKENIIDESGMPKERFSAEFPKEGPSILRIQQVVRGDSAAYFCASSPVTGDKADTQYFGPGTRLTVL.

The rearrangement links TRBV24-1 to TRBJ1-2; the TRBD1 assignment by TCRdb is unverifiable without DNA. Germline V gene sequence: CDR1 KGHDR, CDR2 SFDVKD. This CDR3 comprises 20 residues. The CDR3 region is CATSALGWGRGYGTNYGYTF.

CDR3 sequence: CASSLLGPVPTDTQYF. The chain links TRBV7-2 to TRBJ2-3; TCRdb lists TRBD2, though no DNA is available to test this call. Germline V gives CDR1 SGHTA, CDR2 FQGNSA. This CDR3 is built from 16 residues.

The V gene is TRBV12-3 or TRBV12-4, the J gene TRBJ2-3; no DNA is available, so the TRBD2 call from TCRdb remains unchecked. The length of the CDR3 is 16 residues. The CDR3 sequence is CASSLRAGVLTDTQYF.

The V gene is TRBV7-8, the J gene TRBJ2-5. CDR1 and CDR2 from the germline V gene are SGHVS and FQNEAQ. The CDR3 has 15 residues. The CDR3 sequence: CASTEMVGPLETQYF.

The gene calls are TRBV12-3 or TRBV12-4 and TRBJ1-6; as DNA is missing, the TRBD1 call by TCRdb cannot be tested. CDR3 length equals 14 residues. The CDR3 sequence: CASSFDREQSPLHF.